A single T cell receptor (beta chain) is shown here with its context. The CDR3 length is 15 residues. With 5 bases removed from V and 2 bases from J, the gap between germline ends came to 15 bases. Germline CDR1 reads SGHNT; CDR2 reads YENEEA. Only in-frame clones appear in the TCRdb table, and some are missing; sequencing was by immunoSEQ multiplex PCR. The sample comprises 200,000 to 300,000 clones, 80% to 85% of which are singletons, and less than 0.75% rests with the top ten. The entry originates in a study of Tregs in tolerant kidney transplant recipients. The sequence derives from a human donor in good health. The chain recombines TRBV11-3 with TRBJ2-5; D might be TRBD1 or TRBD2, each matching 5 bases. The sequencing sample was made of CD4+ T cells from blood. CDR3 residues: CASSPQPGRQETQYF. CDR3 nucleotides: TGTGCCAGCAGCCCACAACCGGGACGTCAAGAGACCCAGTACTTC.